This T cell receptor beta chain was sequenced during a study of CD8+ T cells in alopecia areata (dated 2018 in TCRdb). Notes on the research overall: The treated patients took part in an open-label pilot trial in which moderate-to-severe alopecia areata was treated with oral tofacitinib at 5 to 10 mg twice daily. TCRbeta CDR3 regions were amplified by immunoSEQ multiplex PCR with 35 Vbeta forward and 13 Jbeta reverse primers. Clonality in the scalp was compared among normal scalp (n=4), patchy alopecia areata scalp (n=8), and alopecia totalis/universalis scalp (n=8). RNA was extracted with the PAXgene miRNA kit for fixed scalp, the miRNeasy kit for PBMCs, and the RNeasy kit for mouse skin. Patients stayed on tofacitinib for 6 to 18 months and then had 6 months of follow-up off drug so that delayed response and recurrence could be assessed. The study used high-throughput TCRbeta sequencing to examine T cell clonal expansion in alopecia areata, in both the C3H/HeJ mouse model and human patients. On the human side, TCRbeta sequencing was run on scalp tissue and on sorted CD4+ and CD8+ peripheral blood T cells from healthy controls and from alopecia areata patients with either patchy or totalis/universalis disease. Biopsies were taken from tofacitinib-treated patients at baseline and at 4 and 24 weeks of treatment, and a later scalp biopsy was taken in several of the tofacitinib-treated patients.

In the paper's terms, the time point label means: baseline before oral tofacitinib. Lesional scalp punch biopsies and peripheral blood were collected from alopecia areata patients. PBMCs were separated by density centrifugation and stained for CD3, CD4 and CD8, after which CD4+ and CD8+ T cells were sorted on a FACSAria. Remarks on this clone: Its antigen specificity is not known. Base qualities are not provided; no much larger clone lies one nucleotide away.

What the study reported, not specific to this receptor: Resident alphabeta T cells in normal human skin are also sequenced, complicating scalp TCR repertoire analysis, unlike mouse skin dominated by gammadelta T cells. TCR sequences shared between patients were less clear than in mice, possibly partly because of HLA diversity in the patient population. Lesional scalp, especially in alopecia totalis/universalis, showed higher clonality and more expanded CD8+ clones than normal scalp, suggesting antigenic drive.

The library was built by means of the immunoSEQ multiplex PCR assay. To provide template for TCR sequencing, every sample had RNA extracted and reverse transcribed into cDNA. First-strand cDNA was synthesized using SuperScript III with a 2:1 mix of oligo-dT and random hexamers. A synthetic immune receptor repertoire was used to assess amplification bias, and residual bias was removed computationally. Per the original workflow: Raw reads were preprocessed for error removal, and CDR3 was defined according to IMGT conventions as running from the conserved cysteine to phenylalanine. Clonality was computed as 1 minus the Shannon entropy, with the entropy normalized by log2 of the number of productive unique TCRs. CD4 or CD8 identity of scalp clones was inferred by cross-referencing scalp TCRbeta sequences with sorted blood CD4 and CD8 repertoires. In TCRdb, the immuneACCESS table is reduced to in-frame sequences with V and J assigned. These tables do not hold every clone; where another copy was compared, an unresolved V gene accounts for under half, and the others remain unexplained. V and J calls and clone size follow that table, whereas D and trimming were derived from the DNA. The sample records roughly 180,000 clones, 63% of which are singletons. The top ten constitute around 1.8% of the sample.

The germline V gene specifies MGHDK as CDR1 and SYGVNS as CDR2. The CDR3 goes from the cysteine to the phenylalanine over 13 residues. Only the CDR3 part of the read is kept: 39 bases, read in frame from the first base. Deletion took 4 bases off V and 1 base off J, with a span of 7 bases between the germline ends. The starting material was CD4+ T cells sorted from blood, obtained at week 0. The TCR originated in a human donor with alopecia areata. This chain joins TRBV25-1 to TRBJ2-5, with no D gene named confidently. The base sequence is TGTGCCAGCAGTGCCCTCAGCCAAGAGACCCAGTACTTC. The encoded protein is CASSALSQETQYF.